This is a list of T cell receptor beta chains from one sample in a study of shared clonotypes between healthy human individuals. Produced via immunoSEQ multiplex PCR; TCRdb's table is partial and in-frame only. The top ten hold more than 0.1% of the sample, which has under 2,500,000 clones, about 94% seen once. Specimen: naive CD4+ T cells sorted from blood. The origin of the receptors is a man younger than 35 in good health. The CDR3 runs from the conserved cysteine through the conserved F or W.

>TRBV5-4|TRBJ1-4
CASSLRGNEKLFF
>TRBV30|TRBJ2-7
CAWGQGFHEQYF
>TRBV27|TRBJ2-7
CASSSGLVSYEQYF
>TRBV5-1|TRBJ1-1
CASSLLLAQLRGNTEAFF
>TRBV5-1|TRBJ2-7
CASSSPGLAGDEQYF
>TRBV9|TRBJ1-6
CASSVSGHNSPLHF
>TRBV5-4|TRBJ2-3
CASSLLGGGPLGTDTQYF
>TRBV6-1|TRBJ2-4
CASSLTGGLSNIQYF
>TRBV7-3|TRBJ2-1
CASSKSSGGSYNEQFF
>TRBV14|TRBJ2-2
CASSQERTGINTGELFF
>TRBV30|TRBJ1-2
CAWSEKALANYGYTF
>TRBV10-1|TRBJ2-7
CASSESLRGEYEQYF
>TRBV18|TRBJ2-7
CASSPPLGGTREQYF
>TRBV30|TRBJ1-1
CACSHQVNTEAFF
>TRBV12-5|TRBJ1-1
CASGFPGKGTEAFF
>TRBV28|-
CASNSRHRRSYEQYF
>TRBV6-1|TRBJ1-1
CATEPQPLNTEAFF
>TRBV27|TRBJ2-1
CASTPRGDEQFF
>TRBV5-4|TRBJ2-5
CASSSPGLAGGGETQYF
>TRBV5-1|TRBJ1-2
CASSESRGDYGYTF
>TRBV10-3|TRBJ2-3
CAISRSSSDTQYF
>TRBV19|TRBJ2-7
CASSGGTGSGEQYF
>TRBV5-1|TRBJ1-4
CASSLEGRTEKLFF
>TRBV28|TRBJ1-1
CAHNSGGAALSTEAFF
>TRBV27|TRBJ2-2
CASRNSGSGPGELFF
>TRBV6-5|TRBJ1-2
CASSYSERLPSYTF
>TRBV7-9|TRBJ1-4
CASSPRGPSGEKLFF
>TRBV4-1|TRBJ2-7
CASSQDPVRTSYEQYF
>TRBV7-9|TRBJ1-2
CASQGIGYTF